Below are 30 T cell receptor beta chains sequenced from a single sample in a study of beta chain features in type 1 diabetes. What was sequenced were expressed TCRB transcripts, since all of the isolated RNA had been reverse transcribed. TCRdb's copy holds only in-frame clones and misses some; the assay was immunoSEQ multiplex PCR. The sample contains under 400,000 clones, about 20% of which appear only once. Sequences were obtained from naive CD4+ T cells from blood. These receptors all stem from a woman in her late teens or twenties in good health.

The CDR3 region is CAISGSRGPVSYEQYF. CDR3 in DNA: TGTGCCATCAGTGGCTCCAGGGGGCCGGTGTCCTACGAGCAGTACTTC. The V call is TRBV10-3, the J call TRBJ2-7, with 8 positions matching TRBD1. CDR1 and CDR2 (germline): ENHRY, SYGVKD. V lost 4 bases, J lost 1 base, and 9 bases stayed unmatched. The CDR3 covers 16 residues.

The genes are TRBV5-1 and TRBJ1-4; D ambiguous. V lost 4 bases and J lost 6, with 16 bases in between. This CDR3 is built from 15 residues. Germline CDR1 and CDR2: SGHRS and YFSETQ. The CDR3 DNA reads as TGCGCCAGCAGCCTAGCTCTCCCTGGGGATGAAAAACTGTTTTTT. Its protein product is CASSLALPGDEKLFF.

This rearrangement joins TRBV11-2 to TRBJ2-7, with D possibly being TRBD1 (6 bases). The CDR3 runs 15 residues. Germline loops: CDR1 SGHAT, CDR2 FQNNGV. V was cut by 6 bases and J by 0 bases, with 15 bases left in between. The CDR3 here is CASRLTADSSYEQYF. CDR3 bases: TGTGCCAGCAGACTTACGGCGGACAGCTCCTACGAGCAGTACTTC.

This chain connects TRBV27 to TRBJ1-2; no clear D. The germline V gene has CDR1 MNHEY and CDR2 SMNVEV (reference sequence). V lost 8 bases to trimming and J lost 11 bases, with 27 bases between them. The CDR3 loop spans 15 amino acids. The CDR3 bases are TGTGCCAGCGGAACCGTATCCGGGAACGAGGGAGGATACACCTTC. This translates into CASGTVSGNEGGYTF.

The rearrangement joins TRBV19 to TRBJ2-5; 10 nucleotides align to TRBD1. Trimming took 5 bases from V and 5 from J; bases not matched to a gene: 8. This CDR3 is 15 amino acids long. Germline loops: CDR1 LNHDA, CDR2 SQIVND (reference sequence). The CDR3 sequence: CASSFGTGVKETQYF. The CDR3 DNA is TGTGCCAGTAGTTTTGGGACAGGGGTAAAGGAGACCCAGTACTTC.

The J gene is TRBJ1-2, the V gene TRBV19; the D is unclear. The germline V gene encodes CDR1 LNHDA and CDR2 SQIVND (reference sequence). The CDR3 runs 13 residues. Between the trimmed V and J ends, which lost 3 bases and 4 bases, there was a span of 9 bases. CDR3 region: CASSIRTSYGYTF. For the CDR3, the DNA is TGTGCCAGTAGTATTAGGACTTCCTATGGCTACACCTTC.

The genes are TRBV6-6 and TRBJ1-2, with D perhaps matching TRBD1 (6 bases). CDR3 length equals 12 residues. V was pared by 3 bases and J by 10 bases, with 12 bases between. Per germline, CDR1 MNHNY and CDR2 SVGAGI (reference sequence). DNA for the CDR3: TGTGCCAGCAGTTATCAGGGGAATGTCTACACCTTC. Residues: CASSYQGNVYTF.

The V gene is TRBV7-9, the J gene TRBJ2-5, with D possibly TRBD2 on 6 matching bases. Germline V gene data show CDR1 as SEHNR and CDR2 as FQNEAQ (reference sequence). There are 13 residues in the CDR3. The ends were cut back, 5 bases at V and 3 bases at J, with 10 bases in the middle. The CDR3 region is CASSLGLKETQYF. CDR3 coding DNA: TGTGCCAGCAGCCTAGGACTAAAAGAGACCCAGTACTTC.

The V and J genes are TRBV18 and TRBJ2-5; D may be TRBD1 (6 bases). Germline CDR1 reads KGHSH; CDR2 reads LQKENI. This CDR3 is 15 amino acids long. Trimming removed 3 bases at V and 5 bases at J, with 16 bases between. The CDR3 coding sequence is TGTGCCAGCTCACCCTTGACAGGTCCCCGCGAGACCCAGTACTTC. It translates to CASSPLTGPRETQYF.

V gene TRBV9 combines with J gene TRBJ2-5; 12 bases map to TRBD2. The V gene's germline CDR1 is SGDLS and CDR2 YYNGEE. V was clipped by 0 bases and J by 4 bases; unmatched bases: 7. CDR3 length: 17 amino acids. CDR3 nucleotide sequence: TGTGCCAGCAGCGTAGGACTAGCGGGGGCCGCCACAGAGACCCAGTACTTC. As protein: CASSVGLAGAATETQYF. Filled out from reference TRBV9 and TRBJ2-5, the complete variable domain reads DSGVTQTPKHLITATGQRVTLRCSPRSGDLSVYWYQQSLDQGLQFLIQYYNGEERAKGNILERFSAQQFPDLHSELNLSSLELGDSALYFCASSVGLAGAATETQYFGPGTRLLVL.

The chain combines TRBV7-2 with TRBJ2-5, with a possible D match to TRBD2 (5 bases). Trimming left V 3 bases short and J 6 bases short, with 17 bases between. The germline gives CDR1 SGHTA, CDR2 FQGNSA. This CDR3 is 15 amino acids long. This CDR3 reads CASSFLGISQQTQYF. CDR3 coding DNA: TGTGCCAGCAGCTTTCTCGGGATCTCTCAACAGACCCAGTACTTC.

This clone was recorded a few times. V gene TRBV4-1 combines with J gene TRBJ2-1; a possible D gene is TRBD2 (6 bases). The V end was cut by 1 base, the J end by 7 bases, with 20 bases between. CDR1 is MGHRA and CDR2 is YSYEKL in the germline V gene. The CDR3 is made up of 17 amino acids. CDR3 sequence: CASSQVIRERTGNEQFF. The CDR3 DNA reads TGCGCCAGCAGCCAAGTAATACGGGAGAGGACGGGAAATGAGCAGTTCTTC.

This clone was seen only a few times. This rearrangement joins TRBV7-2 to TRBJ2-5; D unresolved. The J call may be in error: the DNA end matches TRBJ2-7 better. This CDR3 spans 16 amino acids. Germline assignment: CDR1 SGHTA and CDR2 FQGNSA. This chain's CDR3 is CASSLGVGRDSYEQYF. The CDR3 coding sequence is TGTGCCAGCAGCTTAGGGGTAGGCCGCGACTCCTACGAGCAGTACTTC.

This clone showed up just a few times. The chain has TRBV29-1 and TRBJ1-2, with D tentatively TRBD1 (5 bases). Germline values: CDR1 SQVTM, CDR2 ANQGSEA. The V end lost 2 bases, the J end lost 8 bases, and 15 bases lay between the germline ends. The CDR3 has 13 amino acids. CDR3 coding DNA: TGCAGCGTTGAACCCGGGGGGAAAGGAGGCTACACCTTC. Its protein is CSVEPGGKGGYTF. Full variable domain (missing parts from reference TRBV29-1 and TRBJ1-2): SAVISQKPSRDICQRGTSLTIQCQVDSQVTMMFWYRQQPGQSLTLIATANQGSEATYESGFVIDKFPISRPNLTFSTLTVSNMSPEDSSIYLCSVEPGGKGGYTFGSGTRLTVV.

The table lists this clone with a few counts. The chain couples TRBV11-1 to TRBJ2-7, with D perhaps matching TRBD2 (6 bases). With 5 bases removed from V and 5 bases from J, the gap between germline ends came to 13 bases. The CDR3 has 13 residues. CDR1 and CDR2 from the germline V gene are SGHAT and FQDESV (reference sequence). CDR3 in DNA: TGTGCCAGCAGCCCGGAGGGCCTCGACGAGCAGTACTTC. Its protein product is CASSPEGLDEQYF.

The chain combines TRBV7-6 with TRBJ2-7; 11 bases align to TRBD1. V dropped 1 base and J dropped 3; count of bases not matched to a gene: 2. Per the germline V gene, CDR1 is SGHVS and CDR2 is FNYEAQ. CDR3 length equals 15 residues. The CDR3 DNA sequence: TGTGCCAGCAGCTTAGGGGGACAGGGGGTCTACGAGCAGTACTTC. This sequence encodes CASSLGGQGVYEQYF.

As for this clone: Different DNA sequences within this sample yield the same CDR3. V gene TRBV5-1 combines with J gene TRBJ1-1; TRBD1 aligns across 7 bases. The CDR3 is 12 amino acids. CDR1 is SGHRS and CDR2 is YFSETQ in the germline V gene. With V trimmed by 0 bases and J by 8 bases, 1 base remained unmatched. The CDR3 DNA reads as TGCGCCAGCAGCTTGGGACAGGGCGAAGCTTTCTTT. Protein: CASSLGQGEAFF.

This clone was found a few times. The CDR3 region is CASSLGTGSSYEQYF. The CDR3 DNA sequence: TGTGCCAGCAGCTTGGGGACAGGGAGCTCCTACGAGCAGTACTTC. The chain employs TRBV5-4 and TRBJ2-7; 8 positions match TRBD1. This CDR3 has 15 residues. CDR1 and CDR2 from the germline V gene are SGHNT and YYREEE (reference sequence). With V trimmed by 0 bases and J by 0 bases, 2 bases remained unmatched.

The DNA for the CDR3 is TGTGCCAGCAGCCCCCTCAGCACGGGGCCCCAGCATTTT. Its translation is CASSPLSTGPQHF. The chain is built from TRBV7-9 and TRBJ1-5; unclear D gene. This CDR3 has 13 residues. With 5 bases removed from V and 9 bases from J, the gap between germline ends came to 14 bases. The germline CDR1 and CDR2 sequences are SEHNR and FQNEAQ (reference sequence). Variable domain in full (rest from reference TRBV7-9 and TRBJ1-5): DTGVSQNPRHKITKRGQNVTFRCDPISEHNRLYWYRQTLGQGPEFLTYFQNEAQLEKSRLLSDRFSAERPKGSFSTLEIQRTEQGDSAMYLCASSPLSTGPQHFGDGTRLSIL.

This chain connects TRBV6-5 to TRBJ2-7, with D tentatively TRBD1 (6 bases). CDR1 and CDR2 from the germline V gene are MNHEY and SVGAGI. Deletions cut 5 bases from V and 3 bases from J, with 17 bases between. The CDR3 runs to 15 residues. The DNA of the CDR3 is TGTGCCAGCAGTCCGTTTGGGACAAACCTCTACGAGCAGTACTTC. It specifies CASSPFGTNLYEQYF.

In its sample, this clone was seen a few times. V is TRBV30 and J is TRBJ1-2, with a tentative D call TRBD1 (6 bases). Germline V lookup: CDR1 GTSNPN, CDR2 SVGIG (reference sequence). The CDR3 is 14 amino acids. V dropped 0 bases and J dropped 8 bases, with 16 bases sitting between them. CDR3 in DNA: TGTGCCTGGAGTGTACCCGACAGGCCTCGCGGCTACACCTTC. Protein product: CAWSVPDRPRGYTF.

The chain is built from TRBV5-1 and TRBJ2-1, with 9 nucleotides matching TRBD2. There are 16 residues in the CDR3. Germline V CDR1 and CDR2: SGHRS, YFSETQ. The junction had 8 bases not matched to a gene; V was cut back by 3 bases and J by 4 bases. The CDR3 loop reads CASSSLIAGVYNEQFF. In nucleotides, the CDR3 is TGCGCCAGCAGCTCCCTTATAGCGGGGGTGTACAATGAGCAGTTCTTC.

J is TRBJ2-5 and V is TRBV2; 11 bases align to TRBD2. The CDR3 contains 17 residues. Germline loops: CDR1 SNHLY, CDR2 FYNNEI. With V trimmed by 0 bases and J by 4 bases, 7 bases remained unmatched. CDR3: CASSEAAGLAVGETQYF. The CDR3 nucleotides read TGTGCCAGCAGTGAAGCCGCGGGACTAGCGGTGGGAGAGACCCAGTACTTC. The full variable domain, completed using reference TRBV2 and TRBJ2-5, is EPEVTQTPSHQVTQMGQEVILRCVPISNHLYFYWYRQILGQKVEFLVSFYNNEISEKSEIFDDQFSVERPDGSNFTLKIRSTKLEDSAMYFCASSEAAGLAVGETQYFGPGTRLLVL.

A note on this clone: The CDR3 does not end in the conserved phenylalanine or tryptophan, so this is likely a read error. The DNA is omitted, as the CDR3 cannot be located on it reliably, and the CDR3 follows TCRdb's listing. The chain has TRBV30 and TRBJ2-7; no check of the table's D call, TRBD1, against the DNA was made. The CDR3 adds up to 10 amino acids, both ends counted. CDR1 and CDR2 (germline): GTSNPN, SVGIG (reference sequence). The CDR3 protein is CAWSGRTGGD.

This clone was seen a handful of times. This sequence joins TRBV18 and TRBJ1-1; TRBD1 might be the D (5 bases). Germline-derived CDR1 and CDR2 are KGHSH and LQKENI. This CDR3 has 15 residues. Trimming took off 2 bases at V and 4 bases at J, with 14 bases between the two ends. The CDR3: CASSPSGGGTTEAFF. The DNA for the CDR3 is TGTGCCAGCTCACCATCGGGCGGGGGGACCACTGAAGCTTTCTTT. Full variable domain (missing parts from reference TRBV18 and TRBJ1-1): NAGVMQNPRHLVRRRGQEARLRCSPMKGHSHVYWYRQLPEEGLKFMVYLQKENIIDESGMPKERFSAEFPKEGPSILRIQQVVRGDSAAYFCASSPSGGGTTEAFFGQGTRLTVV.

J is TRBJ2-2 and V is TRBV7-8; 10 nucleotides line up with TRBD2. Germline assignment: CDR1 SGHVS and CDR2 FQNEAQ. There are 16 residues in the CDR3. The V and J ends lost 5 bases and 9 bases, in that order; junction bases with no gene match: 12. In DNA form, the CDR3 reads TGTGCCAGCAGCCCTGTAAGGACTAGCGGTACCCGGGAGCTGTTTTTT. It is translated as CASSPVRTSGTRELFF.

The chain joins TRBV2 to TRBJ1-1, with 7 bases identical to TRBD1. The CDR3 is 14 residues long. Germline assignment: CDR1 SNHLY and CDR2 FYNNEI. J lost 1 base, V lost 9 bases, and 8 bases had no gene match. The CDR3 sequence is CARQTDRENTEAFF. DNA of the CDR3: TGTGCCAGACAAACTGACAGGGAGAACACTGAAGCTTTCTTT.

In this sample, this clone turned up a few times. This sequence joins TRBV29-1 and TRBJ2-3, with D perhaps TRBD1 (5 bases). The CDR3 is 12 residues long. Trimming pared 1 base from V and 4 bases from J, leaving 6 bases between. Germline V gene lookup returns CDR1 SQVTM and CDR2 ANQGSEA. CDR3 sequence: CSVEGRADTQYF. In nucleotides, the CDR3 is TGCAGCGTTGAAGGCAGGGCAGATACGCAGTATTTT.

V is TRBV5-6 and J is TRBJ2-2; 10 positions match TRBD2. CDR3 size: 15 residues. V lost 1 base, J lost 10 bases, and 7 bases stayed unmatched. Germline V CDR1 and CDR2: SGHDT, YYEEEE. The chain's CDR3 is CASSLRLAGVEELFF. Here the CDR3 DNA reads TGTGCCAGCAGCTTGCGGCTAGCGGGGGTAGAGGAGCTGTTTTTT. Looking up the rest from reference TRBV5-6 and TRBJ2-2 gives the full variable domain: DAGVTQSPTHLIKTRGQQVTLRCSPKSGHDTVSWYQQALGQGPQFIFQYYEEEERQRGNFPDRFSGHQFPNYSSELNVNALLLGDSALYLCASSLRLAGVEELFFGEGSRLTVL.

This clone has a handful of counts. This chain uses TRBV29-1 with TRBJ1-5, with 7 bases identical to TRBD1. Per germline, CDR1 SQVTM and CDR2 ANQGSEA. After removal of 6 bases from V and 2 bases from J, the junction contained 10 bases not matched to a gene. The CDR3 totals 15 residues. The CDR3 DNA reads as TGCAGCGTCGCGACAGGGACCCAAGGCAATCAGCCCCAGCATTTT. It codes for CSVATGTQGNQPQHF. The full variable domain, in which reference TRBV29-1 and TRBJ1-5 provide the parts outside the CDR3, is SAVISQKPSRDICQRGTSLTIQCQVDSQVTMMFWYRQQPGQSLTLIATANQGSEATYESGFVIDKFPISRPNLTFSTLTVSNMSPEDSSIYLCSVATGTQGNQPQHFGDGTRLSIL.